A selection of T cell receptor beta chains follows, all from one sample in a study of cytomegalovirus exposure and HLA in healthy donors. Only in-frame clones appear in the TCRdb table, and some are missing; sequencing was by immunoSEQ multiplex PCR. The sample holds about 98,000 clones; 60% to 80% are singletons and the top ten take 8.5% to 10%. Material for sequencing was PBMCs. Receptors originate from a male donor in good health and CMV-seropositive. Each CDR3 is given with its conserved first and last residue. The D gene is left open where the match is weak. Size is stated for part of the rows, as once, few or many counts, or as a class when the clone is expanded.

>TRBD2|TRBV10-1|-|TRBJ2-5
TGCGCCAGCAGTGAAGGGGGGACTAGCGGCTCCCAAGAGACCCAGTACTTC
CASSEGGTSGSQETQYF
>TRBD2|TRBV6-1|-|TRBJ2-5
TGTGCCAGCAGGTTGGCGGGAGCAGAGACCCAGTACTTC
CASRLAGAETQYF
>-|TRBV2|few|TRBJ1-4
TGTGCCAGCAGTAGGGAGTACACTGAAAAACTGTTTTTT
CASSREYTEKLFF
>TRBD1|TRBV5-1|-|TRBJ2-7
TGCGCCAGCAGCTTTACAACGACAGGGAATTCCTACGAGCAGTACTTC
CASSFTTTGNSYEQYF
>-|TRBV9|-|TRBJ1-2
TGTGCCAGCAGTAACGGGGGAGCTAACTATGGCTACACCTTC
CASSNGGANYGYTF
>TRBD1|TRBV7-3|few|TRBJ2-6
TGTGCCAGCAGCGTAGGACAGGGGGCGGTAGGGGCCAACGTCCTGACTTTC
CASSVGQGAVGANVLTF
>-|TRBV7-9|-|TRBJ2-1
TGTGCCAGCAGCAGGGGGGGGTCGAGCTCCTACAATGAGCAGTTCTTC
CASSRGGSSSYNEQFF
>TRBD2|TRBV6-1|-|TRBJ2-1
TGTGCCAGCGGTAGCGGGAGGTTGTTTTACAATGAGCAGTTCTTC
CASGSGRLFYNEQFF
>TRBD2|TRBV7-3|few|TRBJ2-1
TGTGCCAGCAGCTCGACTAGCGGAGACAATGAGCAGTTCTTC
CASSSTSGDNEQFF
>TRBD1|TRBV19|-|TRBJ1-1
TGTGCCAGTAGCCCCCTGACAGGGGGCACTGCTGAAGCTTTCTTT
CASSPLTGGTAEAFF
>-|TRBV27|-|TRBJ2-7
TGTGCCAGCAGCCCCTTAGTCGGGGGTTTCTACGAGCAGTACTTC
CASSPLVGGFYEQYF
>-|TRBV18|-|TRBJ1-2
TGTGCCAGCTCACCAGGGGAGGGTGGCTACACCTTC
CASSPGEGGYTF
>TRBD2|TRBV9|-|TRBJ2-1
TGTGCCAGCGTAGTCGCGGGAGGGCCTGTCGTACCTACTGGTAATGAGCAGTTCTTC
CASVVAGGPVVPTGNEQFF
>-|TRBV6-1|-|TRBJ2-1
TGTGCCAGCAGTGAATTGGCCATAAGCTCCTACAATGAGCAGTTCTTC
CASSELAISSYNEQFF
>-|TRBV5-1|-|TRBJ2-1
TGCGCCAGCAGCTTGGGTGGGGGCCAACTCTCCTACAATGAGCAGTTCTTC
CASSLGGGQLSYNEQFF
>TRBD1|TRBV7-3|-|TRBJ2-1
TGTGCCAGCAGCTTAACCAGGGACAGCTTCTACAATGAGCAGTTCTTC
CASSLTRDSFYNEQFF
>-|TRBV6-1|-|TRBJ2-2
TGTGCCAGCAGTGAACGGACAATTAACACCGGGGAGCTGTTTTTT
CASSERTINTGELFF
>-|TRBV27|-|TRBJ1-5
TGTGCCAGCAGTCTCGCGGGCGGGCGAAATCAGCCCCAGCATTTT
CASSLAGGRNQPQHF
>-|TRBV6-5|-|TRBJ2-1
TGTGCCAGCAGTTACTCGGGGAGAAGCTCCTACAATGAGCAGTTCTTC
CASSYSGRSSYNEQFF
>-|TRBV10-3|-|TRBJ2-5
TGTGCCATCAAACTAGGTGCGGGTGATGAGACCCAGTACTTC
CAIKLGAGDETQYF
>TRBD1|TRBV28|-|TRBJ1-2
TGTGCCAGCAGTTCCAACAGGGGGCGCACGGGTGGCTACACCTTC
CASSSNRGRTGGYTF
>-|TRBV28|-|TRBJ1-2
TGTGCCAGCACCTCACGGGGGTATGGCTACACCTTC
CASTSRGYGYTF
>-|TRBV2|-|TRBJ2-1
TGTGCCAGCAATTCGGACAGCTACAATGAGCAGTTCTTC
CASNSDSYNEQFF
>-|TRBV5-8|-|TRBJ2-7
TGTGCCATCTCCACGGGGTCCTACGAGCAGTACTTC
CAISTGSYEQYF
>-|TRBV29-1|-|TRBJ2-3
TGCAGCGTTGACTTAACAGGGCTCGCTACAGATACGCAGTATTTT
CSVDLTGLATDTQYF